The 25 T cell receptor beta chains given below trace back to one sample, sequenced in a study of cytomegalovirus exposure and HLA in healthy donors. PCR employed 60 Vbeta and 13 Jbeta primers. Method: immunoSEQ multiplex PCR; TCRdb's copy keeps in-frame clones and lacks some. The sample has about 220,000 clones, approximately 88% seen once. Sequenced sample: PBMCs. The receptors stem from a boy under 10 years old in good health and CMV-seronegative.

This chain joins TRBV6-1 and TRBJ2-7; D is possibly TRBD1 (6 bases). This CDR3 has 12 amino acids. Germline CDR1 is MNHNS and CDR2 is SASEGT. V was shortened by 8 bases and J by 3 bases, with 11 bases between the two germline ends. DNA for the CDR3: TGTGCCAGCCGACAGGCTAACTACGAGCAGTACTTC. As protein: CASRQANYEQYF.

The chain joins TRBV4-1 to TRBJ1-3; D may be TRBD1 (6 bases). V shed 1 base and J shed 1 base, with 17 bases lying between them. CDR3 length: 18 residues. Germline V CDR1 and CDR2: MGHRA, YSYEKL. The DNA of the CDR3 is TGCGCCAGCAGCCAAGGGGATGGCAGGGGACGATCTGGAAACACCATATATTTT. It encodes CASSQGDGRGRSGNTIYF.

This rearrangement joins TRBV11-2 to TRBJ2-1; the D gene is possibly TRBD2 (5 bases). Germline V gives CDR1 SGHAT, CDR2 FQNNGV. The CDR3 length is 15 residues. The V end lost 5 bases, the J end lost 0 bases, and 11 bases lay between the germline ends. The CDR3 here is CASSPEDVSYNEQFF. CDR3 nucleotides: TGTGCCAGCAGCCCGGAGGACGTCTCCTACAATGAGCAGTTCTTC.

The V and J genes are TRBV4-1 and TRBJ2-2; 15 nucleotides line up with TRBD2. Germline lookup yields CDR1 MGHRA and CDR2 YSYEKL. The CDR3 spans 17 residues. Trimming removed 3 bases from V and 7 bases from J; junction bases left unmatched: 6. This chain's CDR3 is CASSHGLAGGPGGELFF. CDR3 coding DNA: TGCGCCAGCAGCCATGGACTAGCGGGGGGGCCGGGCGGGGAGCTGTTTTTT.

About this clone itself: Its ends do not fully match the called genes, so a read error is possible. V is TRBV9 and J is TRBJ2-5, with 10 positions matching TRBD1. CDR1 SGDLS and CDR2 YYNGEE come from the germline V gene. The CDR3 sequence is 15 residues long. CDR3 sequence (DNA): TGTGCCAGCAGCAGTGGGGGACAGGGGTTAGAGGCCCAGTACTTC. It translates to CASSSGGQGLEAQYF.

This clone was seen just once. The V gene is TRBV9, the J gene TRBJ2-5; 14 nucleotides match TRBD2. The germline gives CDR1 SGDLS, CDR2 YYNGEE. The trim removed 1 base at V and 9 bases at J, leaving 5 bases unmatched. CDR3 length equals 15 residues. The CDR3 region is CASSVPGLAGGPQYF. DNA of the CDR3: TGTGCCAGCAGCGTACCCGGACTAGCGGGAGGTCCCCAGTACTTC.

About this clone itself: One end of the junction varies from germline; a read error may be responsible. The chain joins TRBV7-9 to TRBJ2-3; 11 bases match TRBD2. CDR1 and CDR2 from the germline V gene are SEHNR and FQNEAQ (reference sequence). The CDR3 extends over 16 amino acids. Here the CDR3 reads CSSSSPTSGVIDTQYF. The CDR3, as DNA: TGTTCCAGCAGCTCTCCGACTAGCGGGGTAATAGATACGCAGTATTTT.

The V call is TRBV7-9, the J call TRBJ1-1; D is unresolved. The CDR3 length is 11 residues. Trimming removed 0 bases from V and 11 bases from J, with 7 bases in between. Germline V CDR1 and CDR2: SEHNR, FQNEAQ (reference sequence). The CDR3, as DNA: TGTGCCAGCAGCTTAGCGGCGAGGGCTTTCTTT. Amino acids: CASSLAARAFF.

This chain uses TRBV30 with TRBJ2-7, with 8 bases lining up with TRBD2. The germline V gene encodes CDR1 GTSNPN and CDR2 SVGIG (reference sequence). The CDR3 is 15 residues long. Unmatched junction bases numbered 10, after V lost 0 bases and J lost 6 bases. CDR3 protein: CAWSVPGRGPLEQYF. CDR3 in DNA: TGTGCCTGGAGTGTCCCCGGGAGGGGTCCCCTCGAGCAGTACTTC. The full variable domain, completed using reference TRBV30 and TRBJ2-7, is SQTIHQWPATLVQPVGSPLSLECTVEGTSNPNLYWYRQAAGRGLQLLFYSVGIGQISSEVPQNLSASRPQDRQFILSSKKLLLSDSGFYLCAWSVPGRGPLEQYFGPGTRLTVT.

The chain combines TRBV29-1 with TRBJ2-7; TRBD1 aligns across 7 bases. Trimming removed 4 bases from V and 0 bases from J; junction bases left unmatched: 0. Germline lookup yields CDR1 SQVTM and CDR2 ANQGSEA. The CDR3 is 12 amino acids. The CDR3 sequence: CSVGDSSYEQYF. The CDR3 nucleotides are TGCAGCGTTGGGGACAGCTCCTACGAGCAGTACTTC.

The rearrangement links TRBV10-3 to TRBJ2-3; 13 nucleotides agree with TRBD2. There are 16 residues in the CDR3. Germline assignment: CDR1 ENHRY and CDR2 SYGVKD. Trimming removed 2 bases from V and 3 bases from J; junction bases left unmatched: 2. CDR3 sequence reads: CAISETSGGATDTQYF. DNA for the CDR3: TGTGCCATCAGTGAGACTAGCGGGGGGGCGACAGATACGCAGTATTTT.

The CDR3 is CASSPQHGRQGIYYEQYF. The CDR3 DNA follows: TGCGCCAGCAGCCCCCAACACGGGCGGCAGGGAATCTACTACGAGCAGTACTTC. The rearrangement links TRBV5-1 to TRBJ2-5; perhaps TRBD1 as D (5 bases). The DNA end is a closer match to TRBJ2-7, so the J assignment may be wrong. The CDR3 consists of 18 residues. Germline V gene lookup returns CDR1 SGHRS and CDR2 YFSETQ.

The V and J genes are TRBV11-2 and TRBJ2-7; D perhaps matches TRBD2 (5 bases). CDR3 length: 19 residues. Per germline, CDR1 SGHAT and CDR2 FQNNGV. V lost 1 base and J lost 1, with 23 bases in between. In DNA form, the CDR3 reads TGTGCCAGCAGCTTAGTTTCGGGATTAATAACGTCGGGTTCCTACGAGCAGTACTTC. This sequence encodes CASSLVSGLITSGSYEQYF.

The chain combines TRBV7-2 with TRBJ2-3; TRBD1 matches at 7 bases. The CDR3 contains 15 residues. Trimming cost V 6 bases and J 5 bases; bases outside gene matches: 11. Germline values: CDR1 SGHTA, CDR2 FQGNSA. The CDR3 DNA sequence: TGTGCCAGCAGTCCCGGAACAGGGGTGATAGATACGCAGTATTTT. It yields the protein CASSPGTGVIDTQYF.

A single count supports this clone. The chain links TRBV6-4 to TRBJ2-2; weak D call: TRBD2 (5 bases). CDR3 length: 13 residues. V lost 2 bases and J lost 6, with 7 bases in between. Looked up from germline, CDR1 is MRHNA and CDR2 is SNTAGT. The CDR3 nucleotides are TGTGCCAGCAGTGACACAGCGGCCGGGGAGCTGTTTTTT. It yields the protein CASSDTAAGELFF.

The chain couples TRBV29-1 to TRBJ2-1; 8 nucleotides match TRBD1. CDR1 and CDR2 from the germline V gene are SQVTM and ANQGSEA. This CDR3 region has 18 residues. V was pared by 4 bases and J by 0 bases, with 14 bases of the junction left unmatched. The CDR3, as DNA: TGCAGCGTTGCCTCCGGGACAGGTTGGGGAGGCTCCTACAATGAGCAGTTCTTC. This sequence encodes CSVASGTGWGGSYNEQFF.

Concerning this clone: Other nucleotide sequences from this sample produce the same CDR3. The CDR3 nucleotides are TGTGCCAGCAGTACAGGCAATCAGCCCCAGCATTTT. It translates to CASSTGNQPQHF. This chain joins TRBV6-5 and TRBJ1-5; D unresolved. CDR1 and CDR2 from the germline V gene are MNHEY and SVGAGI. Trimming pared 5 bases from V and 2 bases from J, leaving 4 bases between. CDR3 length: 12 amino acids.

The genes are TRBV7-2 and TRBJ1-5; TRBD1 might be the D (6 bases). The germline V gene has CDR1 SGHTA and CDR2 FQGNSA. This CDR3 spans 17 amino acids. V was cut by 1 base and J by 3 bases, with 16 bases left in between. CDR3 loop: CASSLDWGQGFNQPQHF. The DNA of the CDR3 is TGTGCCAGCAGCTTAGATTGGGGGCAGGGCTTCAATCAGCCCCAGCATTTT. Supplemented by reference TRBV7-2 and TRBJ1-5, the full variable domain reads GAGVSQSPSNKVTEKGKDVELRCDPISGHTALYWYRQSLGQGLEFLIYFQGNSAPDKSGLPSDRFSAERTGGSVSTLTIQRTQQEDSAVYLCASSLDWGQGFNQPQHFGDGTRLSIL.

The chain links TRBV7-9 to TRBJ2-7; TRBD2 matches at 7 bases. Germline lookup yields CDR1 SEHNR and CDR2 FQNEAQ (reference sequence). This CDR3 comprises 14 residues. The trim removed 4 bases at V and 6 bases at J, leaving 9 bases unmatched. The CDR3 DNA is TGTGCCAGCAGCTCGCTGCTAGCGGAGGGCGAGCAGTACTTC. As protein: CASSSLLAEGEQYF.

The chain employs TRBV5-5 and TRBJ2-3; possible D gene TRBD2, 6 bases. Trimming cost V 2 bases and J 4 bases, with 14 bases left between them. Germline V gene sequence: CDR1 SGHKS, CDR2 YYEKEE (reference sequence). The CDR3 covers 15 residues. CDR3 sequence (DNA): TGTGCCAGCAGCTTCCCTAGCGAGGTGGCAGATACGCAGTATTTT. Protein sequence: CASSFPSEVADTQYF.

The chain is built from TRBV6-1 and TRBJ1-2; unclear D gene. Between the trimmed V and J ends, which lost 0 bases and 5 bases, there was a span of 16 bases. CDR1 MNHNS and CDR2 SASEGT come from the germline V gene. CDR3 length equals 16 residues. The CDR3 is CASSEALREDLYGYTF. The DNA for the CDR3 is TGTGCCAGCAGTGAAGCGCTTCGGGAGGACTTATATGGCTACACCTTC.

The genes are TRBV19 and TRBJ1-6; tentatively, D is TRBD1 (6 bases). The V gene lost 5 bases and the J gene lost 10 bases, with 18 bases spanning the gap. Looked up from germline, CDR1 is LNHDA and CDR2 is SQIVND (reference sequence). This CDR3 has 15 residues. CDR3 nucleotides: TGTGCCAGTAGTTCCGAGGGGGAACTACTATCACCCCTCCACTTT. It encodes CASSSEGELLSPLHF.

This chain uses TRBV30 with TRBJ1-2, with D unresolved. CDR1 and CDR2 from the germline V gene are GTSNPN and SVGIG (reference sequence). Trimming shortened V by 0 bases and J by 8 bases, and 13 bases separated the two germline ends. The CDR3 runs to 13 residues. The CDR3 nucleotides read TGTGCCTGGAGTGTATGGTCCCACGGGGGCTACACCTTC. Encoded protein: CAWSVWSHGGYTF.

This clone was detected only a few times. V gene TRBV4-1 combines with J gene TRBJ1-1; D remains ambiguous. The CDR3 extends over 15 amino acids. V lost 0 bases to trimming and J lost 1 base, with 9 bases between them. The germline gives CDR1 MGHRA, CDR2 YSYEKL. The CDR3 protein is CASSQDPGGNTEAFF. In DNA form, the CDR3 reads TGCGCCAGCAGCCAAGATCCGGGAGGGAACACTGAAGCTTTCTTT.

This clone was counted once. This chain links TRBV6-5 with TRBJ2-7; 7 bases are shared with TRBD1. This CDR3 spans 15 amino acids. Germline assignment: CDR1 MNHEY and CDR2 SVGAGI. Trimming took 0 bases from V and 3 from J; bases not matched to a gene: 5. In DNA, the CDR3 is TGTGCCAGCAGTTACTCACAGGGGAGAGGCTACGAGCAGTACTTC. Translation: CASSYSQGRGYEQYF.